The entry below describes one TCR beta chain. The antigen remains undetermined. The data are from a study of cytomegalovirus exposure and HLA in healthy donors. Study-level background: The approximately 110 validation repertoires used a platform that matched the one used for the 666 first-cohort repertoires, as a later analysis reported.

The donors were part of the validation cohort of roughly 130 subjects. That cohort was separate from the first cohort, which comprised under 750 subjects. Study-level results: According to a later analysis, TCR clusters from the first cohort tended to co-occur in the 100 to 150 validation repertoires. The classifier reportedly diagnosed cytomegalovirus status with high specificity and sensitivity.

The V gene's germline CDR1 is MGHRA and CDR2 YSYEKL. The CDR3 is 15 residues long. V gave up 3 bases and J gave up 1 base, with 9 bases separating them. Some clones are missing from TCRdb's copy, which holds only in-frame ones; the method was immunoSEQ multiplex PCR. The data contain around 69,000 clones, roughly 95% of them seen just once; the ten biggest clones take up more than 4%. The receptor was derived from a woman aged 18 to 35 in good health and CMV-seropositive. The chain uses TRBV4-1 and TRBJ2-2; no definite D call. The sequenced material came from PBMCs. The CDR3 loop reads CASSHPLRNTGELFF. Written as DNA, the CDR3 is TGCGCCAGCAGCCACCCTCTGAGGAACACCGGGGAGCTGTTTTTT.